This entry lists 18 T cell receptor beta chains sequenced from one sample in a study of beta chain features in type 1 diabetes. Expressed TCRB transcripts were sequenced after all isolated RNA was converted to cDNA. Repertoires were generated with immunoSEQ multiplex PCR, while TCRdb's copy carries only in-frame clones and drops some. The sample lists around 690,000 clones; around an eighth were seen once. These receptors have no known antigen. Study observations and caveats: For Type 1 diabetes patients, all four CD4+ subsets carried TCRB CDR3s that were moderately but significantly shorter.

The sequencing sample was made of naive CD4+ T cells from blood. These receptors were taken from a man aged 25 to 40 with type 1 diabetes.

This chain joins TRBV5-1 and TRBJ2-1; D is unclear. The V end was cut by 6 bases, the J end by 0 bases, with 10 bases between. CDR1 and CDR2 from the germline V gene are SGHRS and YFSETQ. This CDR3 region has 14 residues. The CDR3 region has the DNA TGCGCCAGCAACCCTACCGGCTCCTACAATGAGCAGTTCTTC. Translating gives CASNPTGSYNEQFF.

This clone was counted only a few times. V usage is TRBV4-1 and J usage is TRBJ2-7, with TRBD1 matching over 7 bases. This CDR3 region has 15 residues. CDR1 MGHRA and CDR2 YSYEKL come from the germline V gene. V trimming: 4 bases; J trimming: 3 bases; junction bases outside the gene matches: 9. The CDR3 here is CASSLLAGTVYEQYF. CDR3 DNA sequence: TGCGCCAGCAGCCTTCTAGCCGGGACAGTCTACGAGCAGTACTTC.

The genes are TRBV19 and TRBJ1-4; unclear D gene. V lost 5 bases and J 4 bases, leaving 14 bases between the germline ends. The CDR3 contains 15 residues. The V gene's germline CDR1 is LNHDA and CDR2 SQIVND (reference sequence). CDR3 sequence reads: CASSHGRDFNEKLFF. The CDR3 nucleotides are TGTGCCAGTAGTCATGGGCGGGATTTTAATGAAAAACTGTTTTTT.

There are a few counts of this clone. This chain uses TRBV14 with TRBJ2-5, with D possibly TRBD1 on 8 matching bases. Trimming removed 4 bases at V and 7 bases at J, with 19 bases between. The CDR3 spans 15 residues. Germline V CDR1 and CDR2: SGHDN, FVKESK. The CDR3 loop reads CASSRTGRDSWTQYF. The CDR3 region has the DNA TGTGCCAGCAGCCGGACAGGGAGGGATTCGTGGACCCAGTACTTC.

The V call is TRBV29-1, the J call TRBJ2-1; 9 bases fit TRBD2. Germline V gene sequence: CDR1 SQVTM, CDR2 ANQGSEA. The CDR3 totals 14 residues. J lost 2 bases, V lost 3 bases, and 2 bases had no gene match. CDR3 nucleotide sequence: TGCAGCGTTGAGAAGCGGGGGGCCTACAATGAGCAGTTCTTC. This encodes CSVEKRGAYNEQFF.

This clone was observed a handful of times. Other nucleotide sequences in the sample specify the same CDR3. The rearrangement links TRBV29-1 to TRBJ1-5; 8 bases align to TRBD1. Trimming at V came to 5 bases and at J to 7 bases, leaving 7 bases not matched to a gene. The CDR3 is 13 residues long. Germline lookup yields CDR1 SQVTM and CDR2 ANQGSEA. The CDR3 here is CSVSGQGGQPQHF. CDR3 nucleotides: TGCAGCGTTTCCGGACAGGGAGGACAGCCCCAGCATTTT.

J is TRBJ1-5 and V is TRBV4-1, with TRBD1 matching over 7 bases. The CDR3 length is 15 residues. Germline assignment: CDR1 MGHRA and CDR2 YSYEKL. V was pared by 4 bases and J by 3 bases, with 6 bases of the junction left unmatched. The CDR3 reads CASSRLQGSNQPQHF. Here the CDR3 DNA reads TGCGCCAGCAGCCGCCTACAGGGGTCCAATCAGCCCCAGCATTTT.

The V and J genes are TRBV7-2 and TRBJ2-2, with TRBD1 as a possible D gene (6 bases). The germline V and J ends were trimmed by 5 bases and 1 base, with 11 bases remaining between them. The CDR3 runs 15 residues. Germline CDR1 and CDR2: SGHTA and FQGNSA. The chain's CDR3 is CASSVDRLNTGELFF. The DNA of the CDR3 is TGTGCCAGCAGCGTTGACAGGTTGAACACCGGGGAGCTGTTTTTT.

As for this clone: One end of the junction varies from germline; a read error may be responsible. This chain joins TRBV30 and TRBJ1-6, with a possible D match to TRBD1 (5 bases). Germline loops: CDR1 GTSNPN, CDR2 SVGIG (reference sequence). This CDR3 has 13 amino acids. CDR3 amino acids: CAGRDQINSPLHF. In nucleotides, the CDR3 is TGTGCCGGGAGGGACCAGATCAATTCACCCCTCCACTTT.

This clone has more than one count but fewer than ten. The chain links TRBV13 to TRBJ2-3, with D maybe TRBD1 (6 bases). The CDR3 has 16 residues. Germline CDR1 reads PRHDT; CDR2 reads FYEKMQ (reference sequence). Trimming removed 4 bases from V and 2 bases from J, with 16 bases in between. Here the CDR3 DNA reads TGTGCCAGCAGCTATCGACAGGAGCCCCCCACAGATACGCAGTATTTT. It codes for CASSYRQEPPTDTQYF.

Only a few counts were recorded for this clone. The CDR3 sequence is CASSLFGSPLHF. The DNA of the CDR3 is TGTGCCAGCAGCTTGTTTGGTTCACCCCTCCACTTT. The chain has TRBV5-6 and TRBJ1-6; D call uncertain. Germline-derived CDR1 and CDR2 are SGHDT and YYEEEE. The V gene lost 1 base and the J gene lost 9 bases, with 5 bases spanning the gap. The CDR3 loop spans 12 amino acids.

This clone occurred a few times. The chain combines TRBV10-3 with TRBJ2-6; unclear D gene. The CDR3 is 17 residues long. Trimming shortened V by 0 bases and J by 0 bases, and 9 bases separated the two germline ends. The germline V gene has CDR1 ENHRY and CDR2 SYGVKD. The CDR3 DNA reads as TGTGCCATCAGTGAGTCGATGGGCGGCTCTGGGGCCAACGTCCTGACTTTC. It codes for CAISESMGGSGANVLTF.

There are a few counts of this clone. V usage is TRBV5-1 and J usage is TRBJ2-5; 9 nucleotides match TRBD1. From germline, CDR1 is SGHRS and CDR2 YFSETQ. The CDR3 length is 14 residues. The trim removed 4 bases at V and 5 bases at J, leaving 6 bases unmatched. Here the CDR3 reads CASSMGQGWETQYF. As DNA, the CDR3 is TGCGCCAGCAGCATGGGACAGGGTTGGGAGACCCAGTACTTC.

This sequence joins TRBV6-1 and TRBJ2-7; D not certain. Trimming took 5 bases from V and 6 from J, leaving 17 bases between them. Looked up from germline, CDR1 is MNHNS and CDR2 is SASEGT. The CDR3 is made up of 14 amino acids. The CDR3 nucleotides are TGTGCCAGCAGTTCGGTCCTCACCGGGCGCGAGCAGTACTTC. Translating gives CASSSVLTGREQYF.

The chain couples TRBV7-2 to TRBJ2-1, with D possibly being TRBD2 (5 bases). The CDR3 has 13 amino acids. V dropped 1 base and J dropped 6 bases, with 7 bases sitting between them. The germline gives CDR1 SGHTA, CDR2 FQGNSA. The CDR3 loop reads CASSLDEGNEQFF. The CDR3 nucleotides read TGTGCCAGCAGCTTAGATGAGGGCAATGAGCAGTTCTTC.

The chain links TRBV7-2 to TRBJ2-7, with TRBD1 as a possible D gene (5 bases). The germline CDR1 and CDR2 sequences are SGHTA and FQGNSA. V was shortened by 5 bases and J by 3 bases, with 11 bases between the two germline ends. The CDR3 has 13 residues. CDR3 DNA: TGTGCCAGCAGCAGAAAGACAGACTACGAGCAGTACTTC. Translating it yields CASSRKTDYEQYF.

In its sample, this clone was seen a few times. This chain joins TRBV11-1 and TRBJ2-1; 7 nucleotides agree with TRBD1. The germline gives CDR1 SGHAT, CDR2 FQDESV (reference sequence). The CDR3 length is 15 residues. Losses at the gene ends were 2 bases for V and 2 bases for J; bases not matched to a gene: 3. The CDR3 here is CASSLWTGTYNEQFF. The DNA of the CDR3 is TGTGCCAGCAGCTTATGGACAGGTACCTACAATGAGCAGTTCTTC.

This CDR3 reads CASSFDRGANEKLFF. CDR3 nucleotides: TGTGCCAGCAGTTTCGACAGGGGGGCCAATGAAAAACTGTTTTTT. The rearrangement joins TRBV7-2 to TRBJ1-4; the match to TRBD1 covers 9 bases. Germline loops: CDR1 SGHTA, CDR2 FQGNSA. This CDR3 comprises 15 residues. The ends lost 6 bases at V and 5 bases at J; junction bases unmatched: 7.